This T cell receptor (beta chain) was documented in a study of blood T cell repertoires in COVID-19. Across the whole study: Researchers got acute and convalescent COVID-19 samples from the United States, Italy and Spain. In each case, the material was cDNA or gDNA derived from T cells, B-cell-depleted T cells, or PBMCs.

Authors' data handling: Amplification with reference gene primers provided the estimates of nucleated cell counts. Only in-frame clones appear in the TCRdb table, and some are missing; sequencing was by immunoSEQ multiplex PCR. That table gives V, J and clone size, and the DNA gave D and trimming. The sample holds under 110,000 clones, about two thirds seen once. The J segment lost 8 bases and the V segment lost 4 bases, leaving 9 bases of the junction unmatched. Germline loops: CDR1 SGDLS, CDR2 YYNGEE. The length of the CDR3 is 15 residues. V is TRBV9 and J is TRBJ2-1, with 10 nucleotides matching TRBD2. Sequenced sample: peripheral blood. The receptor's source is a human donor with acute or convalescent COVID-19. The donor label of this sample is uncertain. The CDR3 reads CASSFSGGAVDEQFF. CDR3 DNA sequence: TGTGCCAGCAGCTTCAGCGGGGGGGCCGTGGATGAGCAGTTCTTC.